The text below deals with one T cell receptor beta chain. Its specificity is unknown. The V and J ends lost 4 bases and 5 bases, in that order; junction bases with no gene match: 8. The CDR3 totals 14 residues. Germline CDR1 is SGHVS and CDR2 is FNYEAQ. The sample comes from a study of radiotherapy plus CTLA-4 blockade in lung cancer. Sequenced by immunoSEQ multiplex PCR; TCRdb stores in-frame clones only, minus some. The table includes about 25,000 clones, 73% detected once. Findings of the study overall: Clones of tumor-derived TCRs expanded in blood after radiotherapy plus ipilimumab.

The input for sequencing was peripheral blood, taken from a patient treated with radiotherapy plus ipilimumab. The rearrangement links TRBV7-6 to TRBJ2-7; TRBD1 agrees at 7 bases. This clonotype was sampled from a human donor with non-small cell lung cancer who had stable disease on radiotherapy plus ipilimumab. CDR3 amino acids: CASSSPYRGHEQYF. In nucleotides, the CDR3 is TGTGCCAGCAGCTCGCCCTACAGGGGACACGAGCAGTACTTC.